The 23 T cell receptor beta chains in this list originate from one sample, sequenced in a study of shared clonotypes between healthy human individuals (TCRdb year 2020). Libraries came from the immunoSEQ multiplex PCR assay. TCRdb re-hosts the immuneACCESS table, in-frame sequences only. Its copies lack some clones; in the studies checked, an unresolved V gene accounts for under half of them, and the cause for the rest is not known. The sample contains about 1 million clones, around 78% of them found a single time. Of the sample, approximately 0.56% is held by the ten largest clones. Sequencing was carried out using memory CD4+ T cells from PBMCs. Read against the paper, the sample's cell subset or site label means: CD45RA-negative fraction. The source is a man younger than 35 in good health. Some clones in this sample may be carry-over from other donors' samples.

The chain employs TRBV18 and TRBJ1-2; unclear D gene. The CDR3 loop spans 11 amino acids. Trimming removed 4 bases at V and 7 bases at J, with 7 bases between. The V gene's germline CDR1 is KGHSH and CDR2 LQKENI. The CDR3 nucleotides are TGTGCCAGCTCACTGTCCGGTGGCTACACCTTC. It translates to CASSLSGGYTF.

As to this clone: A read error may be the cause here, since a much bigger clone is one base away. The chain is built from TRBV4-1 and TRBJ2-3; maybe TRBD2 (6 bases). The CDR3 has 17 residues. V was shortened by 2 bases and J by 2 bases, with 17 bases between the two germline ends. The germline gives CDR1 MGHRA, CDR2 YSYEKL. The CDR3 sequence: CASSQSGTGGNTDTQYF. The CDR3 bases are TGCGCCAGCAGCCAATCCGGGACTGGCGGGAACACAGATACGCAGTATTTT.

The chain uses TRBV19 and TRBJ1-1; the match to TRBD1 covers 7 bases. CDR1 and CDR2 (germline): LNHDA, SQIVND (reference sequence). The V gene end was trimmed by 6 bases and the J gene end by 0 bases; junction bases not matched to a gene: 7. This CDR3 has 15 amino acids. CDR3 nucleotides: TGTGCCAGTAGGGAACAGGGGAGGGTGAACACTGAAGCTTTCTTT. It codes for CASREQGRVNTEAFF.

This clone was counted at least ten times. The chain is built from TRBV7-2 and TRBJ2-7; D is uncertain. V lost 5 bases to trimming and J lost 4 bases, with 15 bases between them. Germline V CDR1 and CDR2: SGHTA, FQGNSA. CDR3 length: 14 residues. CDR3 sequence: CASSPSPTRYEQYF. Written as DNA, the CDR3 is TGTGCCAGCAGCCCATCACCAACCAGGTACGAGCAGTACTTC.

The V gene is TRBV5-1, the J gene TRBJ2-5; D remains unclear. Germline V gene data show CDR1 as SGHRS and CDR2 as YFSETQ. The V and J ends lost 0 bases and 5 bases respectively, with 11 bases between them. The CDR3 totals 14 residues. The CDR3 nucleotides are TGCGCCAGCAGCTTGGTTACCGCTTACGAGACCCAGTACTTC. It specifies CASSLVTAYETQYF. Together with reference TRBV5-1 and TRBJ2-5, the CDR3 gives the full variable domain: KAGVTQTPRYLIKTRGQQVTLSCSPISGHRSVSWYQQTPGQGLQFLFEYFSETQRNKGNFPGRFSGRQFSNSRSEMNVSTLELGDSALYLCASSLVTAYETQYFGPGTRLLVL.

This sequence joins TRBV7-6 and TRBJ2-3; TRBD2 is a possible D gene (6 bases). The germline V gene has CDR1 SGHVS and CDR2 FNYEAQ. The CDR3 runs to 13 residues. V dropped 4 bases and J dropped 5 bases, with 10 bases sitting between them. CDR3 protein: CASSSVGLDTQYF. Written as DNA, the CDR3 is TGTGCCAGCAGCTCAGTGGGACTAGATACGCAGTATTTT. Full variable domain (missing parts from reference TRBV7-6 and TRBJ2-3): GAGVSQSPRYKVTKRGQDVALRCDPISGHVSLYWYRQALGQGPEFLTYFNYEAQQDKSGLPNDRFSAERPEGSISTLTIQRTEQRDSAMYRCASSSVGLDTQYFGPGTRLTVL.

The CDR3 protein is CASSVHGTANSGANVLTF. The CDR3 DNA sequence: TGTGCCAGCAGTGTGCACGGGACAGCGAACTCTGGGGCCAACGTCCTGACTTTC. V usage is TRBV6-4 and J usage is TRBJ2-6; 7 positions agree with TRBD1. Losses at the gene ends were 4 bases for V and 0 bases for J; bases not matched to a gene: 9. This CDR3 has 18 residues. Per the germline V gene, CDR1 is MRHNA and CDR2 is SNTAGT.

The chain carries TRBV6-1 and TRBJ2-7; 10 bases match TRBD2. Germline values: CDR1 MNHNS, CDR2 SASEGT. The J segment lost 2 bases and the V segment lost 7 bases, leaving 5 bases of the junction unmatched. The CDR3 loop spans 14 amino acids. The CDR3 is CASTWTSGAYEQYF. CDR3 coding DNA: TGTGCCAGCACCTGGACTAGCGGAGCCTACGAGCAGTACTTC.

J is TRBJ1-1 and V is TRBV4-2, with D possibly TRBD1 on 5 matching bases. Germline V gene sequence: CDR1 LGHNA, CDR2 YNFKEQ. The CDR3 is 16 residues long. V dropped 0 bases and J dropped 3 bases, with 14 bases sitting between them. DNA for the CDR3: TGTGCCAGCAGCCAAGAGAGAGGGGCGGGGGACACTGAAGCTTTCTTT. Translation gives CASSQERGAGDTEAFF.

This clone was recorded only once. The CDR3 reads CSVDEKGTGEREQYF. DNA for the CDR3: TGCAGCGTTGATGAAAAGGGGACAGGGGAGCGGGAGCAGTACTTC. The genes are TRBV29-1 and TRBJ2-7, with TRBD1 matching 10 bases. Losses at the gene ends were 3 bases for V and 7 bases for J; bases not matched to a gene: 12. Germline CDR1 reads SQVTM; CDR2 reads ANQGSEA. This CDR3 has 15 amino acids.

The rearrangement links TRBV5-4 to TRBJ2-4; perhaps D is TRBD1 or TRBD2 (5 bases each). Germline V CDR1 and CDR2: SGHNT, YYREEE (reference sequence). V was pared by 0 bases and J by 9 bases, with 19 bases between. The CDR3 has 16 residues. DNA of the CDR3: TGTGCCAGCAGCTTGGGGGGGACGGGCAGGGTAATCATTCAGTACTTC. This sequence encodes CASSLGGTGRVIIQYF.

The chain carries TRBV5-4 and TRBJ2-6; perhaps D is TRBD1 or TRBD2 (5 bases each). Germline CDR1 reads SGHNT; CDR2 reads YYREEE (reference sequence). Trimming left V 2 bases short and J 2 bases short, with 8 bases between. The CDR3 is made up of 15 amino acids. CDR3 region: CASSFGGTGANVLTF. DNA of the CDR3: TGTGCCAGCAGCTTTGGGGGAACTGGGGCCAACGTCCTGACTTTC. The full variable domain, completed using reference TRBV5-4 and TRBJ2-6, is ETGVTQSPTHLIKTRGQQVTLRCSSQSGHNTVSWYQQALGQGPQFIFQYYREEENGRGNFPPRFSGLQFPNYSSELNVNALELDDSALYLCASSFGGTGANVLTFGAGSRLTVL.

The chain carries TRBV29-1 and TRBJ1-1; 8 bases are shared with TRBD1. Looked up from germline, CDR1 is SQVTM and CDR2 is ANQGSEA. With V trimmed by 7 bases and J by 7 bases, 11 bases remained unmatched. The CDR3 consists of 13 residues. CDR3: CSGGWDRLDEAFF. The CDR3 region has the DNA TGCAGCGGGGGGTGGGACAGGTTAGATGAAGCTTTCTTT.

This clone appeared many times. The J gene is TRBJ2-7, the V gene TRBV6-6; D is possibly TRBD1 (6 bases). V dropped 6 bases and J dropped 4 bases, with 13 bases sitting between them. From germline, CDR1 is MNHNY and CDR2 SVGAGI (reference sequence). The CDR3 is made up of 13 amino acids. Here the CDR3 reads CASRRGQGYEQYF. The CDR3 DNA follows: TGTGCCAGCAGGCGTGGGCAGGGGTACGAGCAGTACTTC.

This clone was seen only a few times. The genes are TRBV5-5 and TRBJ2-1, with 10 bases fitting TRBD2. The CDR3 contains 15 residues. V was pared by 0 bases and J by 3 bases, with 0 bases of the junction left unmatched. Germline lookup yields CDR1 SGHKS and CDR2 YYEKEE (reference sequence). The CDR3 reads CASSLASGGYNEQFF. For the CDR3, the DNA is TGTGCCAGCAGCTTGGCTAGCGGGGGCTACAATGAGCAGTTCTTC. Drawing the rest from reference TRBV5-5 and TRBJ2-1, the complete variable domain is DAGVTQSPTHLIKTRGQQVTLRCSPISGHKSVSWYQQVLGQGPQFIFQYYEKEERGRGNFPDRFSARQFPNYSSELNVNALLLGDSALYLCASSLASGGYNEQFFGPGTRLTVL.

The CDR3 DNA follows: TGTGCCAGCAGTCCGTACGTCGCGGGGCCCCAGCATTTT. Translating it yields CASSPYVAGPQHF. This chain connects TRBV27 to TRBJ1-5; D is ambiguous. The V and J ends lost 5 bases and 9 bases respectively, with 14 bases between them. CDR3 length equals 13 residues. Germline CDR1 is MNHEY and CDR2 is SMNVEV (reference sequence).

This chain joins TRBV5-1 and TRBJ2-1; D might be TRBD1 (6 bases). There are 14 residues in the CDR3. Trimming removed 0 bases from V and 9 bases from J, with 13 bases in between. Germline values: CDR1 SGHRS, CDR2 YFSETQ. DNA for the CDR3: TGCGCCAGCAGCTTGGCCTCGACAGGTGGTGAGCAGTTCTTC. Amino acids: CASSLASTGGEQFF. Looking up the rest from reference TRBV5-1 and TRBJ2-1 gives the full variable domain: KAGVTQTPRYLIKTRGQQVTLSCSPISGHRSVSWYQQTPGQGLQFLFEYFSETQRNKGNFPGRFSGRQFSNSRSEMNVSTLELGDSALYLCASSLASTGGEQFFGPGTRLTVL.

This chain connects TRBV7-3 to TRBJ2-5; 10 nucleotides agree with TRBD2. Germline loops: CDR1 SGHTA, CDR2 FQGTGA. Trimming removed 3 bases from V and 2 bases from J; junction bases left unmatched: 9. This CDR3 spans 17 amino acids. The CDR3 reads CASSFLPRTSGQETQYF. CDR3 nucleotide sequence: TGTGCCAGCAGCTTTCTCCCTAGGACTAGCGGACAAGAGACCCAGTACTTC. Full variable domain (remainder filled in from reference TRBV7-3 and TRBJ2-5): GAGVSQTPSNKVTEKGKYVELRCDPISGHTALYWYRQSLGQGPEFLIYFQGTGAADDSGLPNDRFFAVRPEGSVSTLKIQRTERGDSAVYLCASSFLPRTSGQETQYFGPGTRLLVL.

The V gene is TRBV6-1, the J gene TRBJ1-2; possibly TRBD1 for D (5 bases). V shed 4 bases and J shed 4 bases, with 10 bases lying between them. This CDR3 contains 13 residues. CDR1 MNHNS and CDR2 SASEGT come from the germline V gene. The CDR3 region is CASSVGGGYGYTF. DNA for the CDR3: TGTGCCAGCAGTGTGGGGGGAGGCTATGGCTACACCTTC.

This clone was seen once. The V call is TRBV6-5, the J call TRBJ1-5; D unresolved. The germline CDR1 and CDR2 sequences are MNHEY and SVGAGI. The CDR3 has 15 amino acids. Trimming cost V 6 bases and J 3 bases, with 15 bases left between them. The CDR3 spells CASSRGGGNNQPQHF. CDR3 coding DNA: TGTGCCAGCAGCCGCGGAGGCGGGAACAATCAGCCCCAGCATTTT.

The V gene is TRBV28, the J gene TRBJ2-7; no clear D gene. From germline, CDR1 is MDHEN and CDR2 SYDVKM. Trimming stripped 5 bases from V and 3 bases from J, with 14 bases between. The CDR3 contains 14 residues. This chain's CDR3 is CASSVRTKDYEQYF. The CDR3 DNA sequence: TGTGCCAGCAGTGTGAGGACCAAGGACTACGAGCAGTACTTC.

The V and J genes are TRBV2 and TRBJ2-7; weak D call: TRBD1 (8 bases). CDR3 length equals 14 residues. The V gene lost 4 bases and the J gene lost 5 bases, with 15 bases spanning the gap. Germline lookup yields CDR1 SNHLY and CDR2 FYNNEI. The CDR3 region has the DNA TGTGCCAGCAGTGCAAACAGGGGGGGCAACGAGCAGTACTTC. This translates into CASSANRGGNEQYF.

The chain joins TRBV9 to TRBJ2-5, with D possibly TRBD2 on 6 matching bases. This CDR3 comprises 14 residues. The V and J ends lost 4 bases and 3 bases respectively, with 13 bases between them. Germline-derived CDR1 and CDR2 are SGDLS and YYNGEE. CDR3 protein: CASSSQGLEETQYF. CDR3 bases: TGTGCCAGCAGCTCCCAGGGACTGGAAGAGACCCAGTACTTC. The variable domain in full, with the rest retrieved from reference TRBV9 and TRBJ2-5, is DSGVTQTPKHLITATGQRVTLRCSPRSGDLSVYWYQQSLDQGLQFLIQYYNGEERAKGNILERFSAQQFPDLHSELNLSSLELGDSALYFCASSSQGLEETQYFGPGTRLLVL.